The count of the clone carrying this T cell receptor beta chain is one. Its antigen is as yet unknown. Germline CDR1 and CDR2: MDHEN and SYDVKM. This CDR3 has 14 residues. Trimming took 6 bases from V and 3 from J; bases not matched to a gene: 4. The treatment denotes: 19 received Ad26.COV2.S at low or high dose, single or two shots; about 5 received placebo; per-sample allocation not given. Sampling happened 63 days after the first vaccine or placebo injection. The data derive from a study of Ad26.COV2.S vaccination and SARS-CoV-2 variants. Findings of the study overall: Greater spike-specific TCR breadth was seen in vaccine recipients than in placebo recipients. Breadth and depth estimates from TCRs may understate total T cell responses.

Measured with immunoSEQ multiplex PCR; TCRdb has only the in-frame clones, and not every one. The table shows around 300,000 clones, with around 90% occurring only once. The material sequenced was peripheral blood, taken in a trial of Ad26.COV2.S vaccine versus placebo. V and J are TRBV28 and TRBJ2-1; TRBD2 aligns across 8 bases. The clonotype originates from a person between 18 and 65 years old who received the Ad26.COV2.S COVID-19 vaccine or a placebo. This CDR3 reads CASSQAGVYNEQFF. The DNA for the CDR3 is TGTGCCAGCAGCCAAGCGGGGGTCTACAATGAGCAGTTCTTC.